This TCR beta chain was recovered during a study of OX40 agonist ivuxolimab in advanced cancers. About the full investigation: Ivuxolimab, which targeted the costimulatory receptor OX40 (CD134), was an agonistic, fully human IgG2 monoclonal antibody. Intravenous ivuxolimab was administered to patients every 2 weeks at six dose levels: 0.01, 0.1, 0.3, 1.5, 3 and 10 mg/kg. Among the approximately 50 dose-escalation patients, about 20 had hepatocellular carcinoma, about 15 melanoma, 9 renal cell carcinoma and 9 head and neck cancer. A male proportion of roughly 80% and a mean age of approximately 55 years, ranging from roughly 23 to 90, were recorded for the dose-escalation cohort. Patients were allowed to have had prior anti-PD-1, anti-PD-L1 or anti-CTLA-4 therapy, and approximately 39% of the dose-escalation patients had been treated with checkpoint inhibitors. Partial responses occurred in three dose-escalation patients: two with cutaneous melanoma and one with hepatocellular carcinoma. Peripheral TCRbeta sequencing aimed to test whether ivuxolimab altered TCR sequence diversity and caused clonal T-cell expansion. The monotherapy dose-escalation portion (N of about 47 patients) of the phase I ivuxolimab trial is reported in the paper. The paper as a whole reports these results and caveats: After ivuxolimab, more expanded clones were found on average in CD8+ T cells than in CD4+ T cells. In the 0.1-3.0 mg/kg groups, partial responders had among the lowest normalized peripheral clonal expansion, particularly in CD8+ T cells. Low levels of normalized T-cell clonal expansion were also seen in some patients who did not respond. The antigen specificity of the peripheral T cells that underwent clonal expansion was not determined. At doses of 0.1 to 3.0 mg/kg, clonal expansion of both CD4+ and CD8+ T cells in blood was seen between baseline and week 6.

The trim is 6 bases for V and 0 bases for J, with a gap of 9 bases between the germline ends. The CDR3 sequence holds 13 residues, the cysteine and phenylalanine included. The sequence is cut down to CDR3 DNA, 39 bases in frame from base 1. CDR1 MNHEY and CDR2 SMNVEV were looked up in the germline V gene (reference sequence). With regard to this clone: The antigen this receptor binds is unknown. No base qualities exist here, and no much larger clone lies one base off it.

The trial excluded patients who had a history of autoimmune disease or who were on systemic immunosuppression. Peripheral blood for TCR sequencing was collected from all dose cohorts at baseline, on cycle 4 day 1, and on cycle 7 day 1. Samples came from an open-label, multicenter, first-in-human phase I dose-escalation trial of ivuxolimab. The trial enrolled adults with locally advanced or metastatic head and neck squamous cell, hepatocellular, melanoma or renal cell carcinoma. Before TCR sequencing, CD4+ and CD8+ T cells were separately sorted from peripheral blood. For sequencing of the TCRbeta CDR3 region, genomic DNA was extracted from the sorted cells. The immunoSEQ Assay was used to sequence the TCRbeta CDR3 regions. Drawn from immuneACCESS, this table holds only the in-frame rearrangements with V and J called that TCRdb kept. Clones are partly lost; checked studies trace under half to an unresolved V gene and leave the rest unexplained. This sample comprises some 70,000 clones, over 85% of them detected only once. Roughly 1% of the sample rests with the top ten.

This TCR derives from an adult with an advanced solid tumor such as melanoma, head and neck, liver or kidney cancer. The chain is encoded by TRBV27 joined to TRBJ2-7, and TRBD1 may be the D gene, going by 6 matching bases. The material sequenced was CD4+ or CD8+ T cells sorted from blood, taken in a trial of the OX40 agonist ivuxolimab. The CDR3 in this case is CASSRTASYEQYF. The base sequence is TGTGCCAGCAGCCGGACAGCCTCCTACGAGCAGTACTTC.